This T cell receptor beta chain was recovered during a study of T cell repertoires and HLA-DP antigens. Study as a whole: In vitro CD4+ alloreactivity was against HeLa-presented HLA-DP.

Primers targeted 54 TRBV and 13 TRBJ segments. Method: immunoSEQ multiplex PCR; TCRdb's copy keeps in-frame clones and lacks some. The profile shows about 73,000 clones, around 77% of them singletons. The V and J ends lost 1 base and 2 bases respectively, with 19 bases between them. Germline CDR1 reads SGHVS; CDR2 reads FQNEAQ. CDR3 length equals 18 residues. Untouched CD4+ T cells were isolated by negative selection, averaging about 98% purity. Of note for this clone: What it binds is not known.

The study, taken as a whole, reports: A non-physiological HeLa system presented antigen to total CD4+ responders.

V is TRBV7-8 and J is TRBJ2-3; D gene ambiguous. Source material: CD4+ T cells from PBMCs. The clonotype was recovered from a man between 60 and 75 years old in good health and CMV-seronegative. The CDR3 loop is CASSLDPSRTRDTDTQYF. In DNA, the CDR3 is TGTGCCAGCAGCTTAGACCCCTCTAGAACCCGTGACACAGATACGCAGTATTTT.